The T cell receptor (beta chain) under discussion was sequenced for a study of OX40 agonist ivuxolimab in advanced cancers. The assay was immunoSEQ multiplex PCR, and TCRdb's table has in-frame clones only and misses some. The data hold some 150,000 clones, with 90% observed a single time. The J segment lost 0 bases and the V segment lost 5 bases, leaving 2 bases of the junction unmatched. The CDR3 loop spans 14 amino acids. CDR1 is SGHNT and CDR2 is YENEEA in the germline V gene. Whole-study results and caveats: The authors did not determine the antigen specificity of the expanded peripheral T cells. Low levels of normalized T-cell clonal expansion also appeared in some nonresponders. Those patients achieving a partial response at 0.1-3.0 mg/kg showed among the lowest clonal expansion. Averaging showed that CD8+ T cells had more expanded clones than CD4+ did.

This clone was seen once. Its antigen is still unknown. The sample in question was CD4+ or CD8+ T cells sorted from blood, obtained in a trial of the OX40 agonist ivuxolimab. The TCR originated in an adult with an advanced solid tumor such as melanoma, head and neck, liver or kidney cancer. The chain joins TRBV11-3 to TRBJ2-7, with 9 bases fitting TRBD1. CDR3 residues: CASSRQGGSYEQYF. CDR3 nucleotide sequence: TGTGCCAGCAGCCGACAGGGGGGCTCCTACGAGCAGTACTTC.